This T cell receptor beta chain was documented in a study of a mutant IDH1 vaccine in newly diagnosed glioma. Study-level background: The therapy given earlier, which was standard therapy, consisted of radiotherapy, temozolomide, or both, and most of the patients received both.

TCRdb keeps only in-frame clones here, not all; method: immunoSEQ multiplex PCR. The data show about 41,000 clones, 80% to 90% seen once. Indicated time point: week 35, safety follow-up. It was 300 ug of mutant IDH1 20-mer peptide that made up each vaccine dose, given with topical imiquimod. This clone showed up just once. Its antigen is undetermined. V was clipped by 6 bases and J by 0 bases, with 18 bases between them. The CDR3 sequence is 17 residues long. Germline CDR1 is SGHTA and CDR2 is FQGNSA. The sequence was collected from a man aged 35-49 years with glioma. Sample: PBMCs, taken from a glioma patient whose treatment included an IDH1 peptide vaccine. The rearrangement uses TRBV7-2 and TRBJ1-3; D may be TRBD1 (6 bases). The CDR3, as DNA: TGTGCCAGCAGTCGTCCTTCCAGGGGAACCTCTGGAAACACCATATATTTT. Translating it yields CASSRPSRGTSGNTIYF.